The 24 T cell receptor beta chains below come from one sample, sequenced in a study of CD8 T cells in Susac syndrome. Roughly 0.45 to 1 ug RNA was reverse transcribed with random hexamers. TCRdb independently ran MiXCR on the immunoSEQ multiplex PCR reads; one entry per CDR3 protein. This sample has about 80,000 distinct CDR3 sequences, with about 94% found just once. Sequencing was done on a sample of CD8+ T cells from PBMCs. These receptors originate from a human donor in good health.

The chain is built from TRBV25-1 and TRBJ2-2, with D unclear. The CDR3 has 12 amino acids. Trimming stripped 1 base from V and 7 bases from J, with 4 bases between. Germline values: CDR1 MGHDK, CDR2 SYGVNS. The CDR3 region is CASSESVGELFF. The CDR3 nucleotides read TGTGCCAGCAGTGAATCGGTCGGGGAGCTGTTTTTT. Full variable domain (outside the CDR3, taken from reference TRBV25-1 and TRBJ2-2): EADIYQTPRYLVIGTGKKITLECSQTMGHDKMYWYQQDPGMELHLIHYSYGVNSTEKGDLSSESTVSRIRTEHFPLTLESARPSHTSQYLCASSESVGELFFGEGSRLTVL.

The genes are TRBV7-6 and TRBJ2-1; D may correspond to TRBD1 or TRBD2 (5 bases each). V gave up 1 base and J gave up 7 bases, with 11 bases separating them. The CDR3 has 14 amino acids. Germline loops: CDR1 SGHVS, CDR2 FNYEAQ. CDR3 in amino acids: CASSLGEGTNEQFF. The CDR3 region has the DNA TGTGCCAGCAGCTTAGGTGAGGGGACGAATGAGCAGTTCTTC.

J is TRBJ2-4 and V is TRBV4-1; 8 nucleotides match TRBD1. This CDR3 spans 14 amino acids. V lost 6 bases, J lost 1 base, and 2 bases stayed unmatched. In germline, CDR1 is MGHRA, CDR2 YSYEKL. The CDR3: CASRGDRAKNIQYF. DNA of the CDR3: TGCGCCAGCAGAGGGGACAGGGCCAAAAACATTCAGTACTTC.

The CDR3 nucleotides read TGTGCCAGCAGCTTAGCCAGTTACTACGAGCAGTACTTC. As protein: CASSLASYYEQYF. The genes are TRBV11-2 and TRBJ2-7, with no clear D. CDR3 size: 13 residues. From germline, CDR1 is SGHAT and CDR2 FQNNGV. V lost 1 base and J lost 3, with 7 bases in between.

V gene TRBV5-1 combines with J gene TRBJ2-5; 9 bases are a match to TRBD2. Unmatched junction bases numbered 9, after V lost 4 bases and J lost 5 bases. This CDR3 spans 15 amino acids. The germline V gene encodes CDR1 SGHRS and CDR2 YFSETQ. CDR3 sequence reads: CASSAGTSSLETQYF. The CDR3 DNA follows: TGCGCCAGCAGCGCCGGGACTAGCAGCCTGGAGACCCAGTACTTC.

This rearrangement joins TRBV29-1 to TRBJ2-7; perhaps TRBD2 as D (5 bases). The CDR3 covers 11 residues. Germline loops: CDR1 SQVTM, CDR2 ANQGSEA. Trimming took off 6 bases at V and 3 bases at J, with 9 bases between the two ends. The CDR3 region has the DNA TGCAGCGTCGACCGGGACTACGAGCAGTACTTC. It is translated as CSVDRDYEQYF.

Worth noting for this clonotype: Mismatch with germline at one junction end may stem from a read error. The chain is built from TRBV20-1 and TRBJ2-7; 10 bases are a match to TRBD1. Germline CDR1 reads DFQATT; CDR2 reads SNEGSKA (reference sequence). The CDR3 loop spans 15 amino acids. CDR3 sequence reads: CSARGLGQGAYEQYF. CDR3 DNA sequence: TGCAGTGCCAGAGGGCTAGGACAGGGGGCCTACGAGCAGTACTTC.

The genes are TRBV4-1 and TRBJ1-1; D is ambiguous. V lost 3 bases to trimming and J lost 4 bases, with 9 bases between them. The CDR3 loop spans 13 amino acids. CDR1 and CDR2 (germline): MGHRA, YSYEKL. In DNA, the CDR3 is TGCGCCAGCAGCCATTCCGGGAGCACTGAAGCTTTCTTT. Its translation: CASSHSGSTEAFF.

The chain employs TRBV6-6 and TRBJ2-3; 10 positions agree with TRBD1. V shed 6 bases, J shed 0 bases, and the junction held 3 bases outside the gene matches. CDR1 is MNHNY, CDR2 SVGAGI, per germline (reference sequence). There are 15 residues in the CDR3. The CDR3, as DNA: TGTGCCAGCAGCCTGGGACAGGGGAGCACAGATACGCAGTATTTT. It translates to CASSLGQGSTDTQYF.

In DNA form, the CDR3 reads TGTGCCAGCAGTTTAGACAGCACCTCTGAAGCTTTCTTT. Translation: CASSLDSTSEAFF. The chain joins TRBV27 to TRBJ1-1; possible D gene TRBD1, 5 bases. This CDR3 comprises 13 residues. The germline CDR1 and CDR2 sequences are MNHEY and SMNVEV (reference sequence). V was trimmed by 2 bases and J by 6 bases, leaving 10 bases between them.

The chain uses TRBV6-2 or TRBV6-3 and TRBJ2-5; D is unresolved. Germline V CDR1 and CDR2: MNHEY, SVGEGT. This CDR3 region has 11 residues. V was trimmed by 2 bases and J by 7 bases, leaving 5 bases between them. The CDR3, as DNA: TGTGCCAGCAGTTACGGCGGGACCCAGTACTTC. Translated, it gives CASSYGGTQYF.

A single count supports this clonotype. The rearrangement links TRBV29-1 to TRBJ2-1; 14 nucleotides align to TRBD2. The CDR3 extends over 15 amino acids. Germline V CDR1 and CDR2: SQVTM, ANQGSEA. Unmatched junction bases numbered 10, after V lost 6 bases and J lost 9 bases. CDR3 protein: CSVPGLAGDRGEQFF. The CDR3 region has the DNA TGCAGCGTGCCGGGACTAGCGGGAGACCGCGGTGAGCAGTTCTTC.

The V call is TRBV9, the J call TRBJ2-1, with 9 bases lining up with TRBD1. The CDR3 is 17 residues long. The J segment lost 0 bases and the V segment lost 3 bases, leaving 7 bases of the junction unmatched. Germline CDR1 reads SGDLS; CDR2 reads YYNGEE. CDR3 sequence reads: CASSAPGTGPSYNEQFF. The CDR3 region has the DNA TGTGCCAGCAGCGCCCCCGGGACAGGGCCCTCCTACAATGAGCAGTTCTTC.

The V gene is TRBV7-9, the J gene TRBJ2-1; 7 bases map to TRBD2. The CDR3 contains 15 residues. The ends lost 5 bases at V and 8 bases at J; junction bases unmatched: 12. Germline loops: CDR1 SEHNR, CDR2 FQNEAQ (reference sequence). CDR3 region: CASSTWTRPHHEQFF. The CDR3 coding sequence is TGTGCCAGCAGCACATGGACTAGGCCCCACCATGAGCAGTTCTTC.

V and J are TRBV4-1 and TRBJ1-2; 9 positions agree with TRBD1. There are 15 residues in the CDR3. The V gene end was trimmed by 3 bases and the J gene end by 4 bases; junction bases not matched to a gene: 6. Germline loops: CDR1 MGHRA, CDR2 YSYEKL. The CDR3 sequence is CASSHRQGEGYGYTF. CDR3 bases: TGCGCCAGCAGCCACCGACAGGGGGAAGGCTATGGCTACACCTTC.

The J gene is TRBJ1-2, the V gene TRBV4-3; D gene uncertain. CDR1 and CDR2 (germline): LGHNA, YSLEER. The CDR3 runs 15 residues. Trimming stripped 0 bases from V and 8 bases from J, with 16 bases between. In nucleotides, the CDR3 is TGCGCCAGCAGCCAAGATAGGTCGAGCCGCTGGGGCTACACCTTC. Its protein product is CASSQDRSSRWGYTF.

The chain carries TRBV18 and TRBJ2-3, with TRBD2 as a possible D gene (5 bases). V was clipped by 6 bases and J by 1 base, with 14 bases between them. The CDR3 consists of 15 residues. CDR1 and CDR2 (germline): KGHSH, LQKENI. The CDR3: CASSTEDSGTDTQYF. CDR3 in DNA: TGTGCCAGCTCTACCGAGGACTCAGGCACAGATACGCAGTATTTT. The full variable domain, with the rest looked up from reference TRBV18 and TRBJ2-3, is NAGVMQNPRHLVRRRGQEARLRCSPMKGHSHVYWYRQLPEEGLKFMVYLQKENIIDESGMPKERFSAEFPKEGPSILRIQQVVRGDSAAYFCASSTEDSGTDTQYFGPGTRLTVL.

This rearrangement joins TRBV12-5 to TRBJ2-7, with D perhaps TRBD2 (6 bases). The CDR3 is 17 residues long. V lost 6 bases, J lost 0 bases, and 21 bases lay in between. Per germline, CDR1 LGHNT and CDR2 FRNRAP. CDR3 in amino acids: CASGRSWEARYSYEQYV. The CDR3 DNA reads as TGTGCTAGTGGCAGATCCTGGGAGGCTCGATACTCCTACGAGCAGTACGTC.

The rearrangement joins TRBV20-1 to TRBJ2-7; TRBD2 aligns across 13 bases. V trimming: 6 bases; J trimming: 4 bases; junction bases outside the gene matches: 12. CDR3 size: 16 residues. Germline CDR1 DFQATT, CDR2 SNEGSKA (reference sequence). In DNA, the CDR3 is TGCAGTGCATGGACTAGCGGGGGCATTTTGGGATACGAGCAGTACTTC. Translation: CSAWTSGGILGYEQYF.

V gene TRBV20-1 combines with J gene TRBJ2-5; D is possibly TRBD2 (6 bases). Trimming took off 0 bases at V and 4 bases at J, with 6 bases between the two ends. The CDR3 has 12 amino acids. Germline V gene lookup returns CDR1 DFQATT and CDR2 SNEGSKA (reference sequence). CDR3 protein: CSARDSGETQYF. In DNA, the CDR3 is TGCAGTGCTAGAGATAGCGGAGAGACCCAGTACTTC.

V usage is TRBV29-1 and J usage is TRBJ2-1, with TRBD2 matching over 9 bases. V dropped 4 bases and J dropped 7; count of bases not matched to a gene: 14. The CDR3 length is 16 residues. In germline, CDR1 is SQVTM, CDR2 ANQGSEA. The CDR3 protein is CSVVGSGSLGGNEQFF. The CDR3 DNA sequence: TGCAGCGTTGTAGGTAGCGGGAGCCTGGGCGGGAATGAGCAGTTCTTC.

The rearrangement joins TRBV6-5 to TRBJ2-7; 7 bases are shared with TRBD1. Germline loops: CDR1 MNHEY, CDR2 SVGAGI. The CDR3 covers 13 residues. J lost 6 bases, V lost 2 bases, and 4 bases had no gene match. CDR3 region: CASSYQQGTEQYV. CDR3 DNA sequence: TGTGCCAGCAGTTACCAACAGGGGACCGAGCAGTACGTC.

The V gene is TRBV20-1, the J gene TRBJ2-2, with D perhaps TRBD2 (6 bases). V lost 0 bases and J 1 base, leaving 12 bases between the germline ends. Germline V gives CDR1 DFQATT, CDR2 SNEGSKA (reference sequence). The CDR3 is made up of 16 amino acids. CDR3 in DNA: TGCAGTGCTAGAGAGCGGGGCTGGGGGAACACCGGGGAGCTGTTTTTT. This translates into CSARERGWGNTGELFF.

The CDR3: CASSLATGVNEQYF. Here the CDR3 DNA reads TGCGCCAGCAGCTTGGCGACAGGTGTGAACGAGCAGTACTTC. The rearrangement uses TRBV5-1 and TRBJ2-7; TRBD1 is a possible D gene (6 bases). Trimming took off 0 bases at V and 5 bases at J, with 12 bases between the two ends. The CDR3 sequence is 14 residues long. The germline V gene has CDR1 SGHRS and CDR2 YFSETQ.